The table lists the clone carrying this T cell receptor (beta chain) with many counts. This record comes from a study of T-cell reconstitution after alpha-beta-depleted transplantation in children. This sample's TCRbeta library carried unique molecular identifier barcodes. TCRdb redid the calling of the PCR reads with MiXCR, one entry per CDR3 protein. The sample has about 600,000 distinct CDR3 sequences; over 9.5% are singletons. V was pared by 0 bases and J by 5 bases, with 6 bases of the junction left unmatched. Germline V lookup: CDR1 DFQATT, CDR2 SNEGSKA (reference sequence). This CDR3 is built from 15 residues.

The specimen was PBMCs from the stem cell graft donor, collected from the stem cell graft. The sequence was collected from a human donor who donated a stem cell graft to a child with acute myeloid leukemia. The chain carries TRBV20-1 and TRBJ2-1; 8 bases line up with TRBD1. The CDR3 nucleotides read TGCAGTGCTAGAGATCAGACAGGGGCTAACAATGAGCAGTTCTTC. It codes for CSARDQTGANNEQFF.